These 6 T cell receptor beta chains were all obtained from the same sample, sequenced in a study of cytomegalovirus exposure and HLA in healthy donors. PCR primers comprised 60 Vbeta and 13 Jbeta primers. Measured with immunoSEQ multiplex PCR; TCRdb has only the in-frame clones, and not every one. The sample consists of more than 150,000 clones, around 75% of them appearing once. The sample consisted of PBMCs. All receptors derive from a woman aged 40 to 50 in good health and CMV-seropositive.

Only a few counts were recorded for this clone. This rearrangement joins TRBV5-4 to TRBJ2-1, with 10 positions matching TRBD2. The CDR3 has 16 residues. Germline-derived CDR1 and CDR2 are SGHNT and YYREEE (reference sequence). V shed 0 bases, J shed 2 bases, and the junction held 2 bases outside the gene matches. CDR3 sequence: CASSLGSGRPYNEQFF. As DNA, the CDR3 is TGTGCCAGCAGCTTGGGTAGCGGGAGGCCCTACAATGAGCAGTTCTTC.

CDR3 nucleotides: TGTGCCAGCAGCTTATTATCTTGGGAGCCTGGGACCCAGTACTTC. Its translation is CASSLLSWEPGTQYF. The gene calls are TRBV11-2 and TRBJ2-5; D might be TRBD2 (5 bases). Per germline, CDR1 SGHAT and CDR2 FQNNGV. The CDR3 is 15 amino acids. The V and J ends lost 2 bases and 7 bases respectively, with 17 bases between them.

V gene TRBV27 combines with J gene TRBJ2-1; no clear D gene. The CDR3 is 13 residues long. Trimming took 3 bases from V and 5 from J, leaving 8 bases between them. CDR1 is MNHEY and CDR2 is SMNVEV in the germline V gene (reference sequence). CDR3 DNA: TGTGCCAGCAGTTTCGTTACAGACAATGAGCAGTTCTTC. This encodes CASSFVTDNEQFF.

The J gene is TRBJ1-3, the V gene TRBV28; TRBD1 is a possible D gene (6 bases). The CDR3 covers 14 residues. With 5 bases removed from V and 5 bases from J, the gap between germline ends came to 13 bases. Germline V gene sequence: CDR1 MDHEN, CDR2 SYDVKM. Here the CDR3 reads CASSTYGQRNTIYF. CDR3 nucleotide sequence: TGTGCCAGCAGTACCTACGGACAGCGAAACACCATATATTTT. Full variable domain (rest looked up from reference TRBV28 and TRBJ1-3): DVKVTQSSRYLVKRTGEKVFLECVQDMDHENMFWYRQDPGLGLRLIYFSYDVKMKEKGDIPEGYSVSREKKERFSLILESASTNQTSMYLCASSTYGQRNTIYFGEGSWLTVV.

This clone was detected only once. The chain joins TRBV4-1 to TRBJ2-1, with a weak D call TRBD2 (6 bases). Germline V lookup: CDR1 MGHRA, CDR2 YSYEKL. This CDR3 region has 16 residues. V gave up 1 base and J gave up 2 bases, with 12 bases separating them. As DNA, the CDR3 is TGCGCCAGCAGCCAAGGTTCGGGAGTGGCCTACAATGAGCAGTTCTTC. Its protein is CASSQGSGVAYNEQFF.

This clone was counted between two and nine times. The genes are TRBV6-1 and TRBJ1-5, with D unclear. With 4 bases removed from V and 4 bases from J, the gap between germline ends came to 11 bases. The CDR3 consists of 14 residues. Germline CDR1 and CDR2: MNHNS and SASEGT. The CDR3 nucleotides are TGTGCCAGCAGTGTAGGACTCCCGAATCAGCCCCAGCATTTT. This sequence encodes CASSVGLPNQPQHF.